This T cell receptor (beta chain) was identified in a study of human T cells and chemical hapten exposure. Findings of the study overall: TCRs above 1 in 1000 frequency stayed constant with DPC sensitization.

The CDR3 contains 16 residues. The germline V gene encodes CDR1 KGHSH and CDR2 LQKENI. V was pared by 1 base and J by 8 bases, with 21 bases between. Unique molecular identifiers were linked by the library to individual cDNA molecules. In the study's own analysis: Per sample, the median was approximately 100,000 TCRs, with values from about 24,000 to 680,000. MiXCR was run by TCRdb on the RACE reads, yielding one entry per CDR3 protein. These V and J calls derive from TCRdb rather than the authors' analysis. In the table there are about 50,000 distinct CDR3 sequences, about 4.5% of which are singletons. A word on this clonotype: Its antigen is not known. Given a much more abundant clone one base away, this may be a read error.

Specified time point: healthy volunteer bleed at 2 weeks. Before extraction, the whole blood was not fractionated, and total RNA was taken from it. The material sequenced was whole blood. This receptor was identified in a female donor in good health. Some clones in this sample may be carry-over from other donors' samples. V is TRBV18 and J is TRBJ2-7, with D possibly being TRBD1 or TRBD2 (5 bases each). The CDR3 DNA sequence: TGTGCCAGCTCACCACGGTCGGGGCCGCAGGGTAGCAAGCAGTACTTC. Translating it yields CASSPRSGPQGSKQYF.